The present TCR beta chain was sequenced within a study of shared clonotypes between healthy human individuals. Findings and caveats of the study: Though the depth was large, rarefaction showed that sorted-subset sequencing was incomplete. Among the subsets, naive ones generally showed larger estimated richness than memory ones.

Clones were sequenced by immunoSEQ multiplex PCR, and TCRdb holds only the in-frame ones, with some missing. The repertoire holds roughly 2,000,000 clones, with just under 95% as singletons. The naive CD8 population came from CD45RO-negative cells selected for CCR7, without terminally differentiated effector memory CD45RA+ cells. Every contributor of samples was a Caucasian grown-up residing in Nashville, Tennessee. Trimming at V came to 9 bases and at J to 3 bases, leaving 10 bases not matched to a gene. Germline V CDR1 and CDR2: MNHEY, SMNVEV (reference sequence). CDR3 size: 14 residues. Concerning this clone: What it recognizes is unknown.

The receptor was derived from a man between 18 and 29 years old in good health. Some clones in this sample may be carry-over from other donors' samples. V is TRBV27 and J is TRBJ2-7; 8 bases map to TRBD2. The sequenced sample was naive CD8+ T cells from PBMCs. The CDR3 spells CARIGGGELYEQYF. Here the CDR3 DNA reads TGTGCCAGGATCGGGGGGGGCGAACTCTACGAGCAGTACTTC.